This T cell receptor beta chain was sequenced in a study of cytomegalovirus exposure and HLA in healthy donors. Looking at the study overall: Previous work identified some 120 million unique TCR beta sequences from around 180 million T cells. General study findings and limits: Specificity of three CMV-associated chains for CMV antigens was verified in vitro. Researchers reported in a later analysis that a missense DCLRE1C variant was tied to TCR beta V- and J-gene trimming.

CDR3 length: 15 residues. The V and J ends lost 2 bases and 2 bases respectively, with 9 bases between them. In germline, CDR1 is SGHNT, CDR2 YENEEA. PCR involved 60 Vbeta and 13 Jbeta primers. Here immunoSEQ multiplex PCR was the method, and the copy in TCRdb shows in-frame clones only, minus some. This sample has approximately 270,000 clones, with around 80% found just once. This clone turned up a few times. Its matching antigen is unknown. The sequenced sample was PBMCs. The TCR was taken from a girl aged 2 to 10 in good health and CMV-seronegative. The chain employs TRBV11-3 and TRBJ2-2; D remains unclear. CDR3: CASSLQSRNTGELFF. The DNA for the CDR3 is TGTGCCAGCAGCTTACAATCGCGAAACACCGGGGAGCTGTTTTTT.